The rows below give T cell receptor beta chains drawn from one sample of a study of OX40 agonist ivuxolimab in advanced cancers. Data came from immunoSEQ multiplex PCR; TCRdb stores just in-frame clones and leaves some out. The table shows tens of thousands of clones, with around nine tenths occurring only once. This specimen was CD4+ or CD8+ T cells sorted from blood, taken in a trial of the OX40 agonist ivuxolimab. Source of these receptors: an adult with an advanced solid tumor such as melanoma, head and neck, liver or kidney cancer. CDR3s include the opening cysteine and the closing phenylalanine or tryptophan. D genes are given only for firm matches. Size tells how often a clone was seen (once, few, many) or the class of an expanded clone, and some rows leave it out.

. | once | TRBJ2-2 | TRBV4-1 | TGCGCCAGCAGCCAGGGAAGCTACAGGGTGAACACCGGGGAGCTGTTTTTT | CASSQGSYRVNTGELFF
TRBD2 | . | TRBJ2-7 | TRBV6-5 | TGTGCCAGCAGCCAACTAGCGGGCACCTCCTACGAGCAGTACTTC | CASSQLAGTSYEQYF
. | . | TRBJ1-1 | TRBV5-4 | TGTGCCAGCAGCTTGGAGAATATGAACACTGAAGCTTTCTTT | CASSLENMNTEAFF
. | . | TRBJ1-2 | TRBV20-1 | TGCAGTGCTAGCAAACCTCGGGGCTACACCTTC | CSASKPRGYTF
. | few | TRBJ2-7 | TRBV19 | TGTGCCAGTAGTACCCGAGGGGCGGGCTACGAGCAGTACTTC | CASSTRGAGYEQYF
. | few | TRBJ2-5 | TRBV9 | TGTGCCAGCAGCGTAGAAGCGGGTCAAGAGACCCAGTACTTC | CASSVEAGQETQYF
. | . | TRBJ1-3 | TRBV18 | TGTGCCAGCTCACCAGGTTCGGGACGGGTCTCTGGAAACACCATATATTTT | CASSPGSGRVSGNTIYF
. | . | TRBJ1-1 | TRBV19 | TGTGCCAGTAGTATCGGGCGGGAGAACACTGAAGCTTTCTTT | CASSIGRENTEAFF
TRBD2 | . | TRBJ2-2 | TRBV30 | TGTGCCTGGAGTTGGCCTAGCGGGAGAAAGGCCGGGGAGCTGTTTTTT | CAWSWPSGRKAGELFF
. | . | TRBJ2-2 | TRBV28 | TGTGCCAGCAAATTTGGGAACACCGGGGAGCTGTTTTTT | CASKFGNTGELFF
. | . | TRBJ2-1 | TRBV11-2 | TGTGCCAGCAGCTACCGAGACTCCCTCTTGGAGCAGTTCTTC | CASSYRDSLLEQFF
. | . | TRBJ2-1 | TRBV11-2 | TGTGCCAGCAGCTCCGACGCCCCCCATGAGCAGTTCTTC | CASSSDAPHEQFF
TRBD1 | once | TRBJ2-1 | TRBV6-5 | TGTGCCAGCAGAGCGCCGGGACAGGGCATCAATGAGCAGTTCTTC | CASRAPGQGINEQFF
TRBD2 | . | TRBJ2-3 | TRBV7-9 | TGTGCCAGCAGCTTTGGACTAGCGGGCACAGATACGCAGTATTTT | CASSFGLAGTDTQYF
. | . | TRBJ2-7 | TRBV19 | TGTGCCAGTACGCCAGGGACCTCCTACGAGCAGTACTTC | CASTPGTSYEQYF
TRBD2 | . | TRBJ2-3 | TRBV7-2 | TGTGCCAGCAGCTTCGGACTAGCGGGAGCAGATACGCAGTATTTT | CASSFGLAGADTQYF
. | . | TRBJ2-1 | TRBV6-1 | TGTGCCAGCAGACAGGGTGGGGTAAGGAATGAGCAGTTCTTC | CASRQGGVRNEQFF
TRBD1 | few | TRBJ2-7 | TRBV7-6 | TGTGCCAGCAGCTTAAATCCAGGGGGCTTGAACTTC | CASSLNPGGLNF
. | . | TRBJ2-3 | TRBV28 | TGTGCCAGCAGTTTGGCTCGAGTTGCGCACACAGATACGCAGTATTTT | CASSLARVAHTDTQYF
. | . | TRBJ2-1 | TRBV5-1 | TGCGCCAGCAGCTTAACAGGGTACTCCGGCGATGAGCAGTTCTTC | CASSLTGYSGDEQFF
. | once | TRBJ2-3 | TRBV28 | TGTGCCAGCAGTCCCCCCACAGATACGCAGTATTTT | CASSPPTDTQYF
. | once | TRBJ2-7 | TRBV6-6 | TGTGCCAGCAGTTACCTAGGGGGGACCGGCGAGCAGTACTTC | CASSYLGGTGEQYF
. | . | TRBJ2-7 | TRBV27 | TGTGCCAGCAGTTCGCGAGCCTCCCTACACGAGCAGTACTTC | CASSSRASLHEQYF
. | . | TRBJ2-3 | TRBV5-1 | TGCGCCAGCAGGGAGGCGGGACGCCCTTGGGCAGATACGCAGTATTTT | CASREAGRPWADTQYF
. | . | TRBJ1-2 | TRBV7-9 | TGTGCCAGCAGCTTACCCCGGGCCGCAGGGGGCTACACCTTC | CASSLPRAAGGYTF
. | . | TRBJ1-2 | TRBV7-8 | TGTGCCAGCAGCTCACCTATGGAAACCCTGGGGTATGGCTACACCTTC | CASSSPMETLGYGYTF
. | . | TRBJ2-1 | TRBV6-1 | TGTGCCAGCAGTGAAGGGAACTCGGCCTACAATGAGCAGTTCTTC | CASSEGNSAYNEQFF
TRBD2 | . | TRBJ2-5 | TRBV5-4 | TGTGCCAGCCGGGGGGTTCAAGAGACCCAGTACTTC | CASRGVQETQYF
TRBD1 | . | TRBJ1-4 | TRBV6-6 | TGTGCCAGCAGTTACCAGGGGGCTCCTAATGAAAAACTGTTTTTT | CASSYQGAPNEKLFF
. | few | TRBJ2-2 | TRBV19 | TGTGCCAGTAAGGAACAGAGGCTAAACACCGGGGAGCTGTTTTTT | CASKEQRLNTGELFF
. | . | TRBJ2-5 | TRBV11-2 | TGTGCCAGCAGCTTAGATTTAAACCAAGAGACCCAGTACTTC | CASSLDLNQETQYF
. | once | TRBJ1-4 | TRBV4-2 | TGTGCCAGCAGCCAAGATGTGGGGGGGCTATATAGTGAAAAACTGTTTTTT | CASSQDVGGLYSEKLFF
. | . | TRBJ2-2 | TRBV7-3 | TGTGCCAGCAGCTCCGGGTCTGGGGAGCTGTTTTTT | CASSSGSGELFF
TRBD2 | . | TRBJ2-3 | TRBV4-2 | TGTGCCAGCAGCCAAGAAGCGGGAGGCCCAGATACGCAGTATTTT | CASSQEAGGPDTQYF
. | . | TRBJ1-3 | TRBV5-1 | TGCGCCAGCAGCCTTGTCCCTGGGACCGCTGGAAACACCATATATTTT | CASSLVPGTAGNTIYF
TRBD1 | . | TRBJ2-7 | TRBV29-1 | TGCAGCGTTGAAGCCCCAGTCGGCAGGGGGTCCGCCTACGAGCAGTACTTC | CSVEAPVGRGSAYEQYF
TRBD1 | . | TRBJ2-7 | TRBV29-1 | TGCAGCGTTGGGAAAGGACAGGGGGCATACGAGCAGTACTTC | CSVGKGQGAYEQYF
. | . | TRBJ2-5 | TRBV7-3 | TGTGCCAGCAGCTCACTAGGGGATCGACGCGAGACCCAGTACTTC | CASSSLGDRRETQYF
TRBD1 | . | TRBJ1-1 | TRBV7-9 | TGTGCCAGCAGCACGTCGGACAGGGTGAAGACTGAAGCTTTCTTT | CASSTSDRVKTEAFF
. | . | TRBJ1-5 | TRBV30 | TGTGCCTCGGCTTTTAAGGGCAATCAGCCCCAGCATTTT | CASAFKGNQPQHF
. | few | TRBJ1-5 | TRBV28 | TGTGCCAGCAGAAGAGTCAGCAATCAGCCCCAGCATTTT | CASRRVSNQPQHF
TRBD2 | . | TRBJ2-2 | TRBV6-1 | TGTGCCAGCAGGCGATCTAGCGGGAGTCCCGGGGAGCTGTTTTTT | CASRRSSGSPGELFF
TRBD2 | . | TRBJ2-7 | TRBV2 | TGTGCCAGCAGTCCCCAGGGCGGGAGTTCGTCCTACGAGCAGTACTTC | CASSPQGGSSSYEQYF
TRBD1 | . | TRBJ1-1 | TRBV27 | TGTGCCAGCAGTCCGGACAGGGCAAGCACTGAAGCTTTCTTT | CASSPDRASTEAFF
TRBD2 | . | TRBJ2-1 | TRBV9 | TGTGCCAGCAGCGTAGGCAGCGGGAGCTCCTACAATGAGCAGTTCTTC | CASSVGSGSSYNEQFF
TRBD1 | . | TRBJ2-1 | TRBV11-3 | TGTGCCAGCAGCCCAGGACAGGGGGACTACAATGAGCAGTTCTTC | CASSPGQGDYNEQFF
. | . | TRBJ1-3 | TRBV19 | TGTGCCAGTAGAGAGGCGCGGGGAAACACCATATATTTT | CASREARGNTIYF
TRBD1 | . | TRBJ2-7 | TRBV10-3 | TGTGCCATCAGTGATAGCACAGGGGGCGAGCAGTACTTC | CAISDSTGGEQYF
. | . | TRBJ2-1 | TRBV4-2 | TGTGCCAGCAGAAATGCTCCTTTGGGTGAGCAGTTCTTC | CASRNAPLGEQFF
. | . | TRBJ1-2 | TRBV6-5 | TGTGCCAGCATGGGGCCAACGCGGCCGGGGGGCTACACCTTC | CASMGPTRPGGYTF
TRBD1 | . | TRBJ1-6 | TRBV2 | TGTGCCAGCAGTGTCCAGGGGGTAAATTCACCCCTCCACTTT | CASSVQGVNSPLHF
. | . | TRBJ2-2 | TRBV30 | TGTGCCTGGAGTCCAAAAAAACCAACAACAGGGATCGGGGAGCTGTTTTTT | CAWSPKKPTTGIGELFF
TRBD2 | . | TRBJ2-1 | TRBV27 | TGTGCCAGCGGATCTTTTAGCGGGAGGGCCGTTGAGCAGTTCTTC | CASGSFSGRAVEQFF
. | . | TRBJ2-7 | TRBV28 | TGTGCCAGCAGTGTTCGCCTCGAGCAGTACTTC | CASSVRLEQYF
. | . | TRBJ1-2 | TRBV2 | TGTGCCAGCAGTCATACAGCTGGCTACACCTTC | CASSHTAGYTF
. | . | TRBJ2-2 | TRBV4-2 | TGTGCCAGCAGCCAAGGAGTGGGAGGAGGCGGGGAGCTGTTTTTT | CASSQGVGGGGELFF
. | . | TRBJ2-7 | TRBV28 | TGTGCCAGCAGTTTACGGACACACATCTACGAGCAGTACTTC | CASSLRTHIYEQYF
TRBD2 | . | TRBJ2-1 | TRBV6-5 | TGTGCCAGCAGTTCCACCGGGACTAGCTCCTACAATGAGCAGTTCTTC | CASSSTGTSSYNEQFF
TRBD2 | . | TRBJ2-7 | TRBV10-3 | TGTGCCATCAGCGTAGCGGGAGTCTACGAGCAGTACTTC | CAISVAGVYEQYF
TRBD2 | . | TRBJ2-7 | TRBV6-6 | TGTGCCAGCAGTCGACTAGCGGGGGCCTACGAGCAGTACTTC | CASSRLAGAYEQYF